The present T cell receptor beta chain was sequenced within a study of OX40 agonist ivuxolimab in advanced cancers. Turning to the study itself: Administration of intravenous ivuxolimab to patients occurred every 2 weeks at 0.01 to 10 mg/kg. Overall study findings and caveats: Among the nonresponders, some also had low normalized T-cell clonal expansion. The CD4+ and CD8+ T cells in the blood had expanded clonally by week 6 at 0.1 to 3.0 mg/kg.

Comment on this clone: The antigen is unknown.

Using immunoSEQ multiplex PCR, the repertoire was profiled, and TCRdb retains in-frame clones only, with some absent. Here the sample spans fewer than 65,000 clones, 91% being singletons. The origin of this receptor is an adult with an advanced solid tumor such as melanoma, head and neck, liver or kidney cancer. The sample consisted of CD4+ or CD8+ T cells sorted from blood, taken in a trial of the OX40 agonist ivuxolimab.

In nucleotides, the CDR3 is TGCGCCAGCAGCTGGGACTATGCCTGGGAGCTGTTTTTT. It translates to CASSWDYAWELFF. The chain joins TRBV5-1 to TRBJ2-2, with 7 bases that match TRBD2. This CDR3 region has 13 residues. Germline V lookup: CDR1 SGHRS, CDR2 YFSETQ. V dropped 3 bases and J dropped 9; count of bases not matched to a gene: 5.